The 14 T cell receptor beta chains given below trace back to one sample, sequenced in a study of blood T cell repertoires in COVID-19. This table comes from immunoSEQ multiplex PCR, and its TCRdb copy is limited to in-frame clones, with some not included. The sample carries 170,000 or so clones, approximately 90% recorded once. Material: PBMCs or T cells enriched from blood (not recorded which). The receptor set was obtained from a woman aged 50 to 65 who had recovered from COVID-19.

The J gene is TRBJ2-1, the V gene TRBV9; 11 bases are shared with TRBD2. CDR1 is SGDLS and CDR2 is YYNGEE in the germline V gene. The CDR3 consists of 17 residues. Trimming removed 4 bases from V and 5 bases from J; junction bases left unmatched: 11. As DNA, the CDR3 is TGTGCCAGCAGCACCCCCGGGACTAGCGGCCAAAACAATGAGCAGTTCTTC. It codes for CASSTPGTSGQNNEQFF.

This chain joins TRBV5-1 and TRBJ1-3, with 9 nucleotides matching TRBD1. Germline V lookup: CDR1 SGHRS, CDR2 YFSETQ. The CDR3 covers 17 residues. J was trimmed by 0 bases and V by 0 bases; bases with no gene match: 4. The CDR3 region has the DNA TGCGCCAGCAGCTTGGAAGGGACAGGGTTCTCTGGAAACACCATATATTTT. This gives the protein CASSLEGTGFSGNTIYF.

The genes are TRBV6-5 and TRBJ2-5; D is unclear. V was clipped by 2 bases and J by 2 bases, with 9 bases between them. Germline values: CDR1 MNHEY, CDR2 SVGAGI. There are 14 residues in the CDR3. Here the CDR3 reads CASSYRTHQETQYF. In nucleotides, the CDR3 is TGTGCCAGCAGTTACAGAACACATCAAGAGACCCAGTACTTC.

The genes are TRBV4-1 and TRBJ2-1, with D possibly TRBD1 on 6 matching bases. Germline-derived CDR1 and CDR2 are MGHRA and YSYEKL. The CDR3 runs 17 residues. Trimming cost V 2 bases and J 0 bases, with 14 bases left between them. CDR3 in amino acids: CASSQTPGTRSYNEQFF. Written as DNA, the CDR3 is TGCGCCAGCAGCCAAACCCCCGGGACACGCTCCTACAATGAGCAGTTCTTC.

The J gene is TRBJ1-2, the V gene TRBV2; the D gene is possibly TRBD1 (5 bases). The CDR3 extends over 13 amino acids. Germline loops: CDR1 SNHLY, CDR2 FYNNEI. The ends were cut back, 2 bases at V and 4 bases at J, with 8 bases in the middle. CDR3 region: CASSEQGGYGYTF. CDR3 in DNA: TGTGCCAGCAGTGAACAGGGAGGCTATGGCTACACCTTC.

The chain uses TRBV9 and TRBJ1-2, with TRBD1 identical over 7 bases. This CDR3 comprises 17 residues. Looked up from germline, CDR1 is SGDLS and CDR2 is YYNGEE. After removal of 0 bases from V and 4 bases from J, the junction contained 12 bases not matched to a gene. DNA of the CDR3: TGTGCCAGCAGCGTAGACCCCGGGCAGGGGGATCTCTATGGCTACACCTTC. This encodes CASSVDPGQGDLYGYTF.

The chain is built from TRBV30 and TRBJ2-2, with 7 nucleotides matching TRBD1. CDR3 length: 13 amino acids. Germline-derived CDR1 and CDR2 are GTSNPN and SVGIG (reference sequence). Unmatched junction bases numbered 3, after V lost 4 bases and J lost 4 bases. The CDR3 DNA is TGTGCCTGGACAAGACAGGGCACCGGGGAGCTGTTTTTT. Its translation: CAWTRQGTGELFF.

A single count supports this clone. The J gene is TRBJ1-4, the V gene TRBV7-9; TRBD1 agrees at 9 bases. The trim removed 1 base at V and 8 bases at J, leaving 5 bases unmatched. CDR3 length equals 15 residues. The V gene's germline CDR1 is SEHNR and CDR2 FQNEAQ (reference sequence). The CDR3 DNA reads as TGTGCCAGCAGCTTAGGGGACAGGGATAAGGAAAAACTGTTTTTT. Its translation is CASSLGDRDKEKLFF.

The rearrangement joins TRBV7-6 to TRBJ2-7; D gene ambiguous. The CDR3 is made up of 15 amino acids. V gave up 5 bases and J gave up 3 bases, with 17 bases separating them. Germline loops: CDR1 SGHVS, CDR2 FNYEAQ. The CDR3 is CASSPVVAQYYEQYF. CDR3 coding DNA: TGTGCCAGCAGCCCCGTGGTCGCACAGTACTACGAGCAGTACTTC.

J is TRBJ2-3 and V is TRBV9, with 8 bases fitting TRBD1. V lost 2 bases, J lost 5 bases, and 4 bases stayed unmatched. CDR1 is SGDLS and CDR2 is YYNGEE in the germline V gene. The CDR3 consists of 14 residues. The CDR3 coding sequence is TGTGCCAGCAGCGTTGAGACAGGGGTAGATACGCAGTATTTT. Protein: CASSVETGVDTQYF. Full variable domain (rest looked up from reference TRBV9 and TRBJ2-3): DSGVTQTPKHLITATGQRVTLRCSPRSGDLSVYWYQQSLDQGLQFLIQYYNGEERAKGNILERFSAQQFPDLHSELNLSSLELGDSALYFCASSVETGVDTQYFGPGTRLTVL.

This clone was found once. The chain recombines TRBV3-1 (or the pseudogene TRBV3-2) with TRBJ2-1; tentative D call: TRBD2 (7 bases). Looked up from germline, CDR1 is LGHDT and CDR2 is YNNKEL (reference sequence). The length of the CDR3 is 15 residues. The V gene lost 1 base and the J gene lost 9 bases, with 16 bases spanning the gap. CDR3 region: CASSQVSGGPSEQFF. The CDR3 DNA reads as TGTGCCAGCAGCCAAGTTTCGGGGGGCCCCAGTGAGCAGTTCTTC.

The chain carries TRBV5-4 and TRBJ2-3; 8 bases line up with TRBD2. From germline, CDR1 is SGHNT and CDR2 YYREEE (reference sequence). V was clipped by 3 bases and J by 0 bases; unmatched bases: 3. This CDR3 is 15 amino acids long. The chain's CDR3 is CASSSKRGSTDTQYF. CDR3 nucleotides: TGTGCCAGCAGCTCCAAGCGGGGGAGCACAGATACGCAGTATTTT. Filled out from reference TRBV5-4 and TRBJ2-3, the complete variable domain reads ETGVTQSPTHLIKTRGQQVTLRCSSQSGHNTVSWYQQALGQGPQFIFQYYREEENGRGNFPPRFSGLQFPNYSSELNVNALELDDSALYLCASSSKRGSTDTQYFGPGTRLTVL.

The rearrangement links TRBV3-1 (or the pseudogene TRBV3-2) to TRBJ2-7; tentative D call: TRBD2 (6 bases). Trimming pared 4 bases from V and 6 bases from J, leaving 13 bases between. This CDR3 is built from 13 residues. CDR1 LGHDT and CDR2 YNNKEL come from the germline V gene (reference sequence). The CDR3, as DNA: TGTGCCAGCAGCCCGACTAGGGCTGGCGAGCAGTACTTC. It translates to CASSPTRAGEQYF.

The gene calls are TRBV4-1 and TRBJ1-5; D unclear. There are 15 residues in the CDR3. The V end was cut by 3 bases, the J end by 3 bases, with 12 bases between. CDR1 and CDR2 (germline): MGHRA, YSYEKL. The CDR3 coding sequence is TGCGCCAGCAGCCAGGCGGAGGCATCCAATCAGCCCCAGCATTTT. It yields the protein CASSQAEASNQPQHF.